One sample yielded the 13 T cell receptor beta chains listed below, sequenced in a study of identical twins. TCRdb reprocessed the 5' RACE reads with MiXCR, giving one entry per CDR3 protein. Counted here are around 480,000 distinct CDR3 sequences, roughly 13% occurring once; the ten biggest clones make up about 0.97%. The same sample was also studied in work on yellow fever vaccine responses in identical twins.

Sequencing was performed on CD4+ T cells sorted from blood. The source of these receptors is a woman under 30 in good health.

This clonotype turned up a few times. The chain combines TRBV11-2 with TRBJ1-4, with TRBD1 matching 10 bases. The CDR3 has 15 residues. V lost 5 bases to trimming and J lost 3 bases; unmatched junction nucleotides: 3. Germline values: CDR1 SGHAT, CDR2 FQNNGV. The chain's CDR3 is CASSEGTGANEKLFF. The CDR3 DNA is TGTGCCAGCAGCGAAGGGACAGGGGCTAATGAAAAACTGTTTTTT.

This clonotype was counted many times. The chain has TRBV5-5 and TRBJ2-3, with TRBD1 identical over 8 bases. CDR1 is SGHKS, CDR2 YYEKEE, per germline (reference sequence). V lost 3 bases to trimming and J lost 6 bases; unmatched junction nucleotides: 9. The CDR3 is 15 residues long. This CDR3 is CASSSKTGGMDTQYF. DNA for the CDR3: TGTGCCAGCAGCTCTAAAACAGGGGGGATGGATACGCAGTATTTT.

This clonotype has just a few counts. DNA for the CDR3: TGTGCCAGCAGCTTAACGGCACTAGCGGGAGGGCAGAACACCGGGGAGCTGTTTTTT. This encodes CASSLTALAGGQNTGELFF. The chain is built from TRBV11-1 and TRBJ2-2; the match to TRBD2 covers 13 bases. This CDR3 region has 19 residues. The germline V gene encodes CDR1 SGHAT and CDR2 FQDESV (reference sequence). The junction had 7 bases not matched to a gene; V was cut back by 2 bases and J by 1 base.

V and J are TRBV11-2 and TRBJ2-6; D might be TRBD1 (5 bases). Germline assignment: CDR1 SGHAT and CDR2 FQNNGV. The CDR3 is 16 residues long. Trimming removed 6 bases at V and 4 bases at J, with 16 bases between. CDR3 in amino acids: CASRGIRVTGANVLTF. The CDR3 coding sequence is TGTGCCAGCAGGGGAATCAGGGTTACCGGGGCCAACGTCCTGACTTTC.

V gene TRBV6-1 combines with J gene TRBJ2-1; 11 bases are a match to TRBD2. V lost 6 bases to trimming and J lost 9 bases; unmatched junction nucleotides: 10. Germline CDR1 and CDR2: MNHNS and SASEGT. This CDR3 region has 15 residues. CDR3 nucleotides: TGTGCCAGCAGCCTGACTAGCGGGATATCAATTGAGCAGTTCTTC. Translating it yields CASSLTSGISIEQFF.

This clonotype was seen a handful of times. The chain has TRBV18 and TRBJ2-3, with D perhaps matching TRBD1 (5 bases). Trimming removed 3 bases at V and 5 bases at J, with 12 bases between. CDR1 and CDR2 from the germline V gene are KGHSH and LQKENI. This CDR3 comprises 14 residues. CDR3 sequence reads: CASSPAGLGDTQYF. The CDR3 DNA sequence: TGTGCCAGCTCACCCGCAGGGTTGGGAGATACGCAGTATTTT. The full variable domain, completed using reference TRBV18 and TRBJ2-3, is NAGVMQNPRHLVRRRGQEARLRCSPMKGHSHVYWYRQLPEEGLKFMVYLQKENIIDESGMPKERFSAEFPKEGPSILRIQQVVRGDSAAYFCASSPAGLGDTQYFGPGTRLTVL.

This rearrangement joins TRBV28 to TRBJ2-2, with TRBD2 matching over 9 bases. The CDR3 spans 14 residues. Unmatched junction bases numbered 6, after V lost 6 bases and J lost 7 bases. Germline V gives CDR1 MDHEN, CDR2 SYDVKM. The DNA of the CDR3 is TGTGCCAGCAGACGCGGGGGGGCCGGCGGGGAGCTGTTTTTT. Protein product: CASRRGGAGGELFF.

The chain recombines TRBV6-2 or TRBV6-3 with TRBJ2-5; TRBD1 or TRBD2 may be the D gene (5 bases each). The V and J ends lost 5 bases and 2 bases respectively, with 18 bases between them. The CDR3 loop spans 16 amino acids. Looked up from germline, CDR1 is MNHEY and CDR2 is SVGEGT. Here the CDR3 DNA reads TGTGCCAGCAGTGGTTCTGAGGGGCGGCGTCAAGAGACCCAGTACTTC. Its protein is CASSGSEGRRQETQYF.

This rearrangement joins TRBV20-1 to TRBJ1-2; D gene unclear. This CDR3 contains 11 residues. Germline V gene sequence: CDR1 DFQATT, CDR2 SNEGSKA (reference sequence). The ends were cut back, 3 bases at V and 2 bases at J, with 4 bases in the middle. CDR3 DNA sequence: TGCAGTGCTAGTGTCAACTATGGCTACACCTTC. The encoded protein is CSASVNYGYTF.

The CDR3: CASSFLAGELFF. In DNA form, the CDR3 reads TGTGCCAGCAGCTTTCTCGCCGGGGAGCTGTTTTTT. V and J are TRBV11-1 and TRBJ2-2; the D is unclear. Trimming took 3 bases from V and 6 from J, leaving 5 bases between them. The CDR3 has 12 residues. The germline V gene has CDR1 SGHAT and CDR2 FQDESV (reference sequence).

This clonotype was counted at least ten times. The rearrangement joins TRBV12-3 or TRBV12-4 to TRBJ2-7; TRBD2 matches at 7 bases. Trimming cost V 3 bases and J 6 bases; bases outside gene matches: 14. The CDR3 runs to 16 residues. This CDR3 is CASSLGLAVFSGEQYF. Here the CDR3 DNA reads TGTGCCAGCAGTTTGGGCCTAGCGGTCTTTTCGGGCGAGCAGTACTTC.

V and J are TRBV7-3 and TRBJ2-1; TRBD1 or TRBD2 may be the D gene (7 bases each). Germline CDR1 reads SGHTA; CDR2 reads FQGTGA. There are 15 residues in the CDR3. The V gene lost 4 bases and the J gene lost 5 bases, with 15 bases spanning the gap. Here the CDR3 reads CASSYQGGLNNEQFF. CDR3 DNA: TGTGCCAGCAGCTACCAGGGGGGGCTCAACAATGAGCAGTTCTTC.

The gene calls are TRBV6-5 and TRBJ2-7; D not resolved. CDR1 is MNHEY and CDR2 is SVGAGI in the germline V gene. The CDR3 spans 13 residues. The V and J ends lost 10 bases and 0 bases respectively, with 13 bases between them. This chain's CDR3 is CATSTVNSYEQYF. The CDR3 DNA is TGTGCCACTTCCACGGTAAACTCCTACGAGCAGTACTTC.